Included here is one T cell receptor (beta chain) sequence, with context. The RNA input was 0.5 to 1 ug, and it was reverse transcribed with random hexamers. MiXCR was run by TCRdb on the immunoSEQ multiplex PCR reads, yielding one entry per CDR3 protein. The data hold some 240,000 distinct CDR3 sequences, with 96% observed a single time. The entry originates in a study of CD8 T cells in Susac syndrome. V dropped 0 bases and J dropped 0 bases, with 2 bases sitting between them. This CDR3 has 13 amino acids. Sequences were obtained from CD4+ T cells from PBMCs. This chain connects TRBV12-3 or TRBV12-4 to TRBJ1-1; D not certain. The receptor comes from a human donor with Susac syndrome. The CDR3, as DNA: TGTGCCAGCAGTTTAGCCATGAACACTGAAGCTTTCTTT. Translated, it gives CASSLAMNTEAFF.